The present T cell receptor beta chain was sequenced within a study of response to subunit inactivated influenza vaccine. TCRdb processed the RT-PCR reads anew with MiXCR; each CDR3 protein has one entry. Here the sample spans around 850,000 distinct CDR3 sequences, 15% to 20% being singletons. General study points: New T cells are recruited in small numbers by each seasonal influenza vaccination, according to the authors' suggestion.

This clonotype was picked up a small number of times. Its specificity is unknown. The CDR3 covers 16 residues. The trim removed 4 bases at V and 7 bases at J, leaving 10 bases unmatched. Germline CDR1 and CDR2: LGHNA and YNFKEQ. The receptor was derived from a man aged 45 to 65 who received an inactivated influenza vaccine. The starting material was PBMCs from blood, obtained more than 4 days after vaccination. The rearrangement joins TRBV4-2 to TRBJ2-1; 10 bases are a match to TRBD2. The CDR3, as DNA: TGTGCCAGCAGCCTTAACCCGAGCGGGGGGGATAATGAGCAGTTCTTC. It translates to CASSLNPSGGDNEQFF.